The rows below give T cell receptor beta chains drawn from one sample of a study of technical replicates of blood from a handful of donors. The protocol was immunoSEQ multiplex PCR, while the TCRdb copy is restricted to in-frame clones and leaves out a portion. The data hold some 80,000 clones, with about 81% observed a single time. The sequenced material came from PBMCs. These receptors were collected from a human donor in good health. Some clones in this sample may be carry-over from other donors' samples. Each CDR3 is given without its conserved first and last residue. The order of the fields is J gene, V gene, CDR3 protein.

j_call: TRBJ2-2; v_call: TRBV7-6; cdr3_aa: ASSSQGPSNTGELF
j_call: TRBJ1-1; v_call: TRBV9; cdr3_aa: ASSPRTGPNTEAF
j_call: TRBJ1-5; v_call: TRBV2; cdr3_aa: ASSLIGGAGNQPQH
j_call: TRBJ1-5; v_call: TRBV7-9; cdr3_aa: ASSWDRGGNQPQH
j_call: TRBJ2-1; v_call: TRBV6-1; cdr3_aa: ASSYRQGFSDEQF
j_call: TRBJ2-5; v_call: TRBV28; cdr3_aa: ASSRASGTTLAAQY
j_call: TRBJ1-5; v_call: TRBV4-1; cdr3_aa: ASSLSHRENQPQH
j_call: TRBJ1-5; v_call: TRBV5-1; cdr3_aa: ASSLDGSPNQPQH
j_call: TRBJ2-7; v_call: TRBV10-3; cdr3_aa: AISESLRDRDYEQY
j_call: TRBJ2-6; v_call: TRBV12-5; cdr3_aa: ASGLGPPLANVLT
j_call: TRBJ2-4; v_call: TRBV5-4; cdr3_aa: ASSLGQKNIQY
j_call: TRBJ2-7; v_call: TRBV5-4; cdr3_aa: ASSLASGTPYEQY
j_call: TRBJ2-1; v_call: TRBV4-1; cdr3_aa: ASNKEGRFAYNEQF
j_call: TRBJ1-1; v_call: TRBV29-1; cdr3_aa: SVDLGGIEAF
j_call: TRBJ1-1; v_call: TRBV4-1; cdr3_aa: ASSPVIRTEAF
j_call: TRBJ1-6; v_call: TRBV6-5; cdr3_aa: ASRIGQGISPLH
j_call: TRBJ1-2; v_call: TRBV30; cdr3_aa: AWGGQGNGYT
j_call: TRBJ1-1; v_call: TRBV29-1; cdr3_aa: SVVGGMNTEAF
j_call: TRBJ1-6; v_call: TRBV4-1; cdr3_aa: ASSQNPGLDGSPLH
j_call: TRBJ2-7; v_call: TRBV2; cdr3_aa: ASSPDSGPY
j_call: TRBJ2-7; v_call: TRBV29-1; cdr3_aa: SVEGTSGTAYEQY
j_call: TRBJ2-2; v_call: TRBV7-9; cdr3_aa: ASSLALTTSGELF
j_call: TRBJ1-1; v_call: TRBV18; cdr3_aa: ASSPPGTTNTEAF
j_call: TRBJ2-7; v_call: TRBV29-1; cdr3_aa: SVASGRDYEQY
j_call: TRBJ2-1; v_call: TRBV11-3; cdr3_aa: ASSTKRESSYNEQF
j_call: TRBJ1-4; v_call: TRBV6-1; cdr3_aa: ASKDRNNEKLF
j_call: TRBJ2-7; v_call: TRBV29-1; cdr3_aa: SVEDRGTYEQY
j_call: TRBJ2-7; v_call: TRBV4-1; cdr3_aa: ASSQLAGGIYEQY